Presented here are 6 T cell receptor beta chains from one specimen sequenced in a study of cytomegalovirus exposure and HLA in healthy donors. In the PCR, 60 Vbeta and 13 Jbeta primers were used. Method: immunoSEQ multiplex PCR; TCRdb's copy keeps in-frame clones and lacks some. The sample consists of 120,000 or so clones, around 81% of them appearing once. The sample comprised PBMCs. These TCRs come from a woman in her 40s in good health and CMV-seronegative.

This clone was detected many times. The chain joins TRBV5-1 to TRBJ2-3; the match to TRBD2 covers 11 bases. The junction had 4 bases not matched to a gene; V was cut back by 3 bases and J by 1 base. CDR1 and CDR2 (germline): SGHRS, YFSETQ. The CDR3 consists of 16 residues. The CDR3 coding sequence is TGCGCCAGCAGCTCTAGACTAGCGGGACGCACAGATACGCAGTATTTT. It is translated as CASSSRLAGRTDTQYF.

The J gene is TRBJ1-2, the V gene TRBV7-9; TRBD1 matches 9 bases. The junction had 7 bases not matched to a gene; V was cut back by 7 bases and J by 1 base. The CDR3 consists of 15 residues. Germline CDR1 SEHNR, CDR2 FQNEAQ (reference sequence). CDR3 bases: TGTGCCAGCAACAGGGAGGACAGGGGTAACTATGGCTACACCTTC. Its protein is CASNREDRGNYGYTF.

The rearrangement joins TRBV14 to TRBJ2-5; 7 nucleotides line up with TRBD2. Trimming cost V 3 bases and J 2 bases; bases outside gene matches: 6. Germline CDR1 is SGHDN and CDR2 is FVKESK. The CDR3 totals 15 residues. The CDR3 DNA reads TGTGCCAGCAGCCACCTGGGGGGGGATCAAGAGACCCAGTACTTC. As protein: CASSHLGGDQETQYF.

J is TRBJ1-5 and V is TRBV6-1; D is possibly TRBD1 (6 bases). Germline CDR1 MNHNS, CDR2 SASEGT. Trimming took off 8 bases at V and 4 bases at J, with 12 bases between the two ends. The CDR3 length is 13 residues. The CDR3 nucleotides read TGTGCCAGCCGGGGGGCAGGGAATCAGCCCCAGCATTTT. This sequence encodes CASRGAGNQPQHF.

The chain joins TRBV19 to TRBJ1-5; no reliable D call. The germline V gene has CDR1 LNHDA and CDR2 SQIVND (reference sequence). V lost 4 bases and J lost 0, with 10 bases in between. The CDR3 is 15 residues long. The CDR3 DNA follows: TGTGCCAGTAGTACCCGGACTTCTAGCAATCAGCCCCAGCATTTT. This sequence encodes CASSTRTSSNQPQHF.

The chain links TRBV27 to TRBJ2-3; 9 nucleotides agree with TRBD1. The CDR3 extends over 15 amino acids. V shed 5 bases and J 4 bases; nucleotides not matched to a gene: 7. The germline V gene encodes CDR1 MNHEY and CDR2 SMNVEV (reference sequence). CDR3 in DNA: TGTGCCAGCAGTCCACGAACAGGGGGCGCAGATACGCAGTATTTT. Translating it yields CASSPRTGGADTQYF.